A selection of T cell receptor beta chains follows, all from one sample in a study of response to subunit inactivated influenza vaccine. MiXCR, applied by TCRdb to the RT-PCR reads, yields one record per CDR3 protein. The data show about 700,000 distinct CDR3 sequences, with approximately 14% seen just once and less than 9% held by the top ten. Sample: PBMCs from blood, taken approximately 15 days before vaccination. The receptors stem from a man aged 45-65 years who received an inactivated influenza vaccine. Each CDR3 is given with its conserved first and last residue. Each record gives: J gene, V gene, CDR3 length, clone size, D gene, CDR3 DNA, CDR3 protein. The D gene is left open where the match is weak. Clone size is stated in some rows and not others, as once, few, many or a class when expanded.

J: TRBJ2-1
V: TRBV11-1
length: 16
size: NA
D: TRBD2
DNA: TGTGCCAGCAGCGCCCAGGGCGGCGGGAGTTTCGATGAGCAGTTCTTC
CDR3: CASSAQGGGSFDEQFF

J: TRBJ2-7
V: TRBV2
length: 17
size: few
D: NA
DNA: TGTGCCAGCAGCCAGCTCCCCGGGGGACTGGTTTACTACGAGCAGTACTTC
CDR3: CASSQLPGGLVYYEQYF

J: TRBJ2-1
V: TRBV7-3
length: 16
size: NA
D: TRBD2
DNA: TGTGCCAGCAGCCCCTCTGGGGGGGGGACCTACAATGAGCAGTTCTTC
CDR3: CASSPSGGGTYNEQFF

J: TRBJ2-7
V: TRBV27
length: 16
size: few
D: NA
DNA: TGTGCCAGCAGTCGAGACCACCAGGGAGTGGGATACGAGCAGTACTTC
CDR3: CASSRDHQGVGYEQYF

J: TRBJ1-1
V: TRBV5-1
length: 13
size: many
D: TRBD1
DNA: TGCGCCAGCAGCCCACTAGGACAGGGTGAAGCTTTCTTT
CDR3: CASSPLGQGEAFF

J: TRBJ2-2
V: TRBV12-3/TRBV12-4
length: 17
size: NA
D: NA
DNA: TGTGCCAGCAGCCTGTTAAAAGTGGGGGACGGCACCGGGGAGCTGTTTTTT
CDR3: CASSLLKVGDGTGELFF

J: TRBJ1-1
V: TRBV20-1
length: 12
size: NA
D: TRBD1
DNA: TGCAGTGGACGGACAGGGAACACTGAAGCTTTCTTT
CDR3: CSGRTGNTEAFF

J: TRBJ2-7
V: TRBV6-2/TRBV6-3
length: 12
size: NA
D: TRBD1
DNA: TGTGCCAGCAGTGACAGGGACTACGAGCAGTACTTC
CDR3: CASSDRDYEQYF

J: TRBJ2-3
V: TRBV12-3/TRBV12-4
length: 13
size: many
D: NA
DNA: TGTGCCAGCAGTTTACCTAGCTTGGATACGCAGTATTTT
CDR3: CASSLPSLDTQYF

J: TRBJ2-7
V: TRBV7-9
length: 17
size: few
D: TRBD1
DNA: TGTGCCAGCAGCTTATGGCCCGGAGGGACAGGGGCCTACGAGCAGTACTTC
CDR3: CASSLWPGGTGAYEQYF

J: TRBJ2-3
V: TRBV10-3
length: 16
size: NA
D: TRBD2
DNA: TGTGCCATCAGTGATAGCCTAGCGGGAAGGACAGATACGCAGTATTTT
CDR3: CAISDSLAGRTDTQYF

J: TRBJ2-7
V: TRBV12-3/TRBV12-4
length: 14
size: few
D: NA
DNA: TGTGCCAGCAGACACTCACAGGGACCCTACGAGCAGTACTTC
CDR3: CASRHSQGPYEQYF

J: TRBJ2-1
V: TRBV9
length: 17
size: NA
D: TRBD2
DNA: TGTGCCAGCAGCGCTCCGACTAGCGGGAGTTTTTACAATGAGCAGTTCTTC
CDR3: CASSAPTSGSFYNEQFF

J: TRBJ1-4
V: TRBV20-1
length: 13
size: NA
D: NA
DNA: TGCAGTGCTATTATGGGGACTAATGAAAAACTGTTTTTT
CDR3: CSAIMGTNEKLFF

J: TRBJ2-7
V: TRBV20-1
length: 14
size: few
D: NA
DNA: TGCAGTGCCAGGTCCCCCCGCGCCAGGGTCGAGCAGTACTTC
CDR3: CSARSPRARVEQYF

J: TRBJ1-2
V: TRBV6-2/TRBV6-3
length: 13
size: many
D: NA
DNA: TGTGCCAGCAGTTACACGGCAGCCGGAGGCTACACCTTC
CDR3: CASSYTAAGGYTF

J: TRBJ2-7
V: TRBV7-8
length: 14
size: few
D: TRBD1
DNA: TGTGCCAGCAGGACAGGGAGTCGACTTTACGAGCAGTACTTC
CDR3: CASRTGSRLYEQYF

J: TRBJ1-2
V: TRBV15
length: 13
size: many
D: NA
DNA: TGTGCCACCAGCAGAGGGGGATCCTATGGCTACACCTTC
CDR3: CATSRGGSYGYTF

J: TRBJ2-3
V: TRBV20-1
length: 14
size: few
D: TRBD2
DNA: TGCAGTGCCCCGGGGCGGGGGAGCACAGATACGCAGTATTTT
CDR3: CSAPGRGSTDTQYF

J: TRBJ2-5
V: TRBV4-1
length: 19
size: few
D: TRBD2
DNA: TGCGCCAGCAGCCAAGCCGGTTTAGTGCGGGGGGCCAATTTAGAGACCCAGTACTTC
CDR3: CASSQAGLVRGANLETQYF

J: TRBJ2-5
V: TRBV3-1
length: 17
size: few
D: TRBD1
DNA: TGTGCCAGCAGCCAAGGGATCGTTGGGACAGGGCAAGAGACCCAGTACTTC
CDR3: CASSQGIVGTGQETQYF

J: TRBJ2-7
V: TRBV5-1
length: 12
size: many
D: NA
DNA: TGCGCCAGCAGCTTGCCTAGCTACGAGCAGTACTTC
CDR3: CASSLPSYEQYF

J: TRBJ1-1
V: TRBV25-1
length: 12
size: NA
D: NA
DNA: TGTGCCAGCAAAGGGACCTACACTGAAGCTTTCTTT
CDR3: CASKGTYTEAFF

J: TRBJ2-5
V: TRBV29-1
length: 12
size: NA
D: NA
DNA: TGCAGCACCAGGATATTCCAAGAGACCCAGTACTTC
CDR3: CSTRIFQETQYF

J: TRBJ2-5
V: TRBV25-1
length: 15
size: NA
D: NA
DNA: TGTGCCAGCAGTGAATTAAGCATCTGGCGGGAGACCCAGTACTTC
CDR3: CASSELSIWRETQYF

J: TRBJ2-7
V: TRBV27
length: 14
size: NA
D: TRBD1
DNA: TGTGCCAGCAGTTTTGGACAGGGAGGTAGGGAGCAGTACTTC
CDR3: CASSFGQGGREQYF

J: TRBJ2-1
V: TRBV15
length: 15
size: many
D: NA
DNA: TGTGCCACCAGCAGAGATCGGGCGGTATACAATGAGCAGTTCTTC
CDR3: CATSRDRAVYNEQFF

J: TRBJ2-2
V: TRBV12-3/TRBV12-4
length: 16
size: NA
D: TRBD1
DNA: TGTGCCAGCATTAAGTCAGGGGGCGTCGTCACCGGGGAGCTGTTTTTT
CDR3: CASIKSGGVVTGELFF

J: TRBJ2-3
V: TRBV27
length: 16
size: many
D: NA
DNA: TGTGCCAGCAGTATCCACCCGACGGGCCAGCTGGATACGCAGTATTTT
CDR3: CASSIHPTGQLDTQYF

J: TRBJ2-1
V: TRBV7-2
length: 17
size: NA
D: NA
DNA: TGTGCCAGCAGCTTAGGGGGGGCAGCGGGGCCTTACAATGAGCAGTTCTTC
CDR3: CASSLGGAAGPYNEQFF

J: TRBJ2-5
V: TRBV7-9
length: 15
size: NA
D: TRBD1
DNA: TGTGCCAGCAGCCCTAAACAGGGGTTCCAAGAGACCCAGTACTTC
CDR3: CASSPKQGFQETQYF